The 11 T cell receptor beta chains in this list originate from one sample, sequenced in a study of T cell responses to AZD1222 COVID-19 vaccine. Produced via immunoSEQ multiplex PCR; TCRdb's table is partial and in-frame only. The table shows 40,000 to 55,000 clones, with 85% to 90% occurring only once. The starting material was peripheral blood, obtained 28 days after the second AZD1222 dose. The source is an adult who received the AZD1222 COVID-19 vaccine.

The chain combines TRBV9 with TRBJ2-1, with TRBD2 matching 12 bases. The CDR3 runs 15 residues. J gave up 6 bases and V 2 bases, and 3 bases lay outside the gene matches. Germline V gene lookup returns CDR1 SGDLS and CDR2 YYNGEE. The CDR3 nucleotides are TGTGCCAGCAGCGTCGCTAGCGGGAGGGCCAATGAGCAGTTCTTC. This encodes CASSVASGRANEQFF.

The chain employs TRBV15 and TRBJ1-1; no definite D call. V lost 7 bases and J lost 0, with 3 bases in between. CDR1 and CDR2 from the germline V gene are LNHNV and YYDKDF (reference sequence). The CDR3 extends over 11 amino acids. CDR3: CATIMNTEAFF. CDR3 DNA sequence: TGTGCCACCATAATGAACACTGAAGCTTTCTTT.

The chain recombines TRBV29-1 with TRBJ2-5; 8 bases fit TRBD1. V lost 0 bases and J lost 4; bases outside the gene matches: 1. Germline values: CDR1 SQVTM, CDR2 ANQGSEA. This CDR3 is 13 amino acids long. CDR3 bases: TGCAGCGTTGAAGACAGGGGGCTAGAGACCCAGTACTTC. Translation: CSVEDRGLETQYF. The full variable domain, with the rest looked up from reference TRBV29-1 and TRBJ2-5, is SAVISQKPSRDICQRGTSLTIQCQVDSQVTMMFWYRQQPGQSLTLIATANQGSEATYESGFVIDKFPISRPNLTFSTLTVSNMSPEDSSIYLCSVEDRGLETQYFGPGTRLLVL.

The genes are TRBV6-5 and TRBJ1-3; 7 positions agree with TRBD1. V trimming: 5 bases; J trimming: 0 bases; junction bases outside the gene matches: 4. Germline V gene data show CDR1 as MNHEY and CDR2 as SVGAGI. The CDR3 loop spans 15 amino acids. DNA of the CDR3: TGTGCCAGCAGTCGGGACAGCCTCTCTGGAAACACCATATATTTT. Translating gives CASSRDSLSGNTIYF.

This clone has just a few counts. The chain recombines TRBV7-9 with TRBJ2-1; TRBD2 matches at 13 bases. The junction had 4 bases not matched to a gene; V was cut back by 5 bases and J by 9 bases. The CDR3 contains 14 residues. Looked up from germline, CDR1 is SEHNR and CDR2 is FQNEAQ (reference sequence). The CDR3 is CASSARTSGSEQFF. As DNA, the CDR3 is TGTGCCAGCAGCGCCCGGACTAGCGGGAGTGAGCAGTTCTTC.

The J gene is TRBJ2-1, the V gene TRBV28, with TRBD2 matching 9 bases. The germline gives CDR1 MDHEN, CDR2 SYDVKM. CDR3 length: 16 amino acids. J lost 4 bases, V lost 3 bases, and 7 bases had no gene match. CDR3 sequence reads: CASSLGGRAGYNEQFF. The CDR3 DNA reads as TGTGCCAGCAGTTTGGGCGGGAGGGCCGGTTACAATGAGCAGTTCTTC.

CDR3 nucleotide sequence: TGCGCCAGCAGCTTAGGACAGGGTATTATGAACACTGAAGCTTTCTTT. Its protein is CASSLGQGIMNTEAFF. The chain links TRBV5-1 to TRBJ1-1; 8 bases match TRBD1. The CDR3 covers 16 residues. From germline, CDR1 is SGHRS and CDR2 YFSETQ. Unmatched junction bases numbered 6, after V lost 2 bases and J lost 0 bases.

The chain has TRBV10-1 and TRBJ2-1; the D gene is possibly TRBD2 (5 bases). V gave up 5 bases and J gave up 10 bases, with 9 bases separating them. The CDR3 has 11 residues. Germline V gene sequence: CDR1 WNHNN, CDR2 SYGVQD (reference sequence). The CDR3 sequence is CASSSGPEQFF. CDR3 nucleotide sequence: TGCGCCAGCAGTAGCGGACCCGAGCAGTTCTTC.

In its sample, this clone was seen once. The rearrangement uses TRBV5-1 and TRBJ2-4, with TRBD1 matching 10 bases. Losses at the gene ends were 0 bases for V and 2 bases for J; bases not matched to a gene: 5. Germline CDR1 reads SGHRS; CDR2 reads YFSETQ. The CDR3 runs 17 residues. CDR3 amino acids: CASSLVGTGVSKNIQYF. The CDR3 coding sequence is TGCGCCAGCAGCTTGGTGGGGACAGGGGTTTCCAAAAACATTCAGTACTTC.

The chain couples TRBV4-3 to TRBJ1-5; D remains unclear. CDR1 is LGHNA, CDR2 YSLEER, per germline. This CDR3 comprises 13 residues. The V gene lost 0 bases and the J gene lost 6 bases, with 6 bases spanning the gap. CDR3: CASSQEFGQPQHF. In DNA form, the CDR3 reads TGCGCCAGCAGCCAAGAATTCGGTCAGCCCCAGCATTTT.

The chain has TRBV6-5 and TRBJ1-1, with TRBD1 matching over 7 bases. CDR1 and CDR2 (germline): MNHEY, SVGAGI. The CDR3 sequence is 13 residues long. In nucleotides, the CDR3 is TGTGCGTCCCGAGGCAGGGGGAGGACTGAAGCTTTCTTT. Encoded protein: CASRGRGRTEAFF.